The rows below give T cell receptor beta chains drawn from one sample of a study of shared T cell receptors in the human thymus. Sequencing was performed with immunoSEQ multiplex PCR; in TCRdb, only in-frame clones are kept and a portion is missing. Here the sample spans approximately 490,000 clones, approximately 80% being singletons. These data also featured in a second study, about human thymus T cells.

Sequenced sample: thymocytes. Receptors were obtained from a boy less than two years old with a congenital heart defect. Both conserved end residues are part of each CDR3. A D gene is named only where the DNA matches it firmly. Size is omitted from some rows. Given values are once, few, many or a class for expanded clones.

TRBJ2-7 NA NA TRBV19 TGTGCCAGTAGTATCGGTCCCTACGAGCAGTACTTC CASSIGPYEQYF
TRBJ2-1 NA TRBD2 TRBV30 TGTGCCTGGAAGAGCCCTAGCGGCCGGGGAATCAATGAGCAGTTCTTC CAWKSPSGRGINEQFF
TRBJ1-2 NA NA TRBV7-9 TGTGCCAGCAGCCCTCGTCTCCGTGTCTACACCTTC CASSPRLRVYTF
TRBJ2-7 NA TRBD2 TRBV28 TGTGCCACCCTTTTTAGCGGGCACGCCGAATGCTCCTACGAGCAGTACTTC CATLFSGHAECSYEQYF
TRBJ2-3 few NA TRBV5-8 TGTGCCAGCATCCTGGGGCAGGGGCTAATGAACACAGATACGCAGTATTTT CASILGQGLMNTDTQYF
TRBJ2-5 few NA TRBV10-3 TGTGCCATCAGCATTAGACAGTCGGAGACCCAGTACTTC CAISIRQSETQYF
TRBJ2-7 NA TRBD2 TRBV18 TGTGCCAGCTCACCTTCGACTAGCGGGAGCTCCTACGAGCAGTACTTC CASSPSTSGSSYEQYF
TRBJ1-1 NA NA TRBV4-2 TGTGCCAGCAGCCATGGGGGGGGGCAGCCAAAACTCAGTCCGGGGAGGGCTTTCTTT CASSHGGGQPKLSPGRAFF
TRBJ2-7 few TRBD1 TRBV4-3 TGCGCCAGCAGCCAAGATACGTTAGGGGGACAGGGGTCCTACGAGCAGTACTTC CASSQDTLGGQGSYEQYF
TRBJ1-2 NA NA TRBV14 TGTGCCAGCAGCCAAGATCGAGGTCCTAACTATGGCTACACCTTC CASSQDRGPNYGYTF
TRBJ2-7 NA NA TRBV9 TGTGCCAGCAGCCTCGGAGGGACGGCGTGTGAGCAGTACTTC CASSLGGTACEQYF
TRBJ2-7 NA TRBD2 TRBV30 TGTGCCTGGACCCCTTCTCGGCGGGAGGAGCAGTACTTC CAWTPSRREEQYF
TRBJ2-7 NA TRBD2 TRBV5-1 TGCGCCAGCAGCTTGGAACCCACTAGCGGGAGCTCCTACGAGCAGTACTTC CASSLEPTSGSSYEQYF
TRBJ2-7 few NA TRBV11-3 TGTGCCAGGCTTAAACGGGTTCCCTACGAGCAGTACTTC CARLKRVPYEQYF
TRBJ2-7 NA TRBD2 TRBV5-1 TGCGCCAGCAGCTCGCCCGGGACTAGCGGGAGCTACGAGCAGTACTTC CASSSPGTSGSYEQYF
TRBJ2-1 few NA TRBV18 TGTGCCAGCTCACGATACCGGGACTTACCACATAATGAGCAGTTCTTC CASSRYRDLPHNEQFF
TRBJ2-1 NA NA TRBV13 TGTGCCAGCAGCCTTTATCCTATTAGACTAGCTGGAGGGGGATACAATGAGCAGTTCTTC CASSLYPIRLAGGGYNEQFF
TRBJ2-3 NA NA TRBV5-4 TGTGCCAGCAGCTTGGGCAGGGGTGGTGATACGCAGTATTTT CASSLGRGGDTQYF
TRBJ1-2 once NA TRBV10-3 TGTGCCATCTATCAAGGGAGGGGCTACACCTTC CAIYQGRGYTF
TRBJ1-6 NA NA TRBV30 TGTGCCTGCTTTGGACATCCGGGCCATAATTCACCCCTCCACTTT CACFGHPGHNSPLHF
TRBJ1-1 few NA TRBV19 TGTGCCAGTAGTATTGAGTGGGGGCGGTCTGAAGCTTTCTTT CASSIEWGRSEAFF
TRBJ2-1 NA NA TRBV4-3 TGCGCCAGCAGCCAAGATGCGGCTAGCGAGTACAATGAGCAGTTCTTC CASSQDAASEYNEQFF
TRBJ2-7 few TRBD2 TRBV5-1 TGCGCCAGCAGCCCGACTAGCGGGAGTTCCCGCGAGCAGTACTTC CASSPTSGSSREQYF
TRBJ1-2 few NA TRBV29-1 TGCAGCGTTGAATGGACAGTTGGTGGCTACACCTTC CSVEWTVGGYTF
TRBJ1-2 NA NA TRBV4-3 TGCGCCAGCAGCCAAGAGCAGAGGTCCCGGCAAGTGTGGTATGGCTACACCTTC CASSQEQRSRQVWYGYTF
TRBJ1-1 NA TRBD1 TRBV7-9 TGTGCCAGCAGCTTAGCCCACAGGGGGCTACACACTGAAGCTTTCTTT CASSLAHRGLHTEAFF
TRBJ2-2 NA TRBD2 TRBV5-4 TGTGCCAGCAGCGATACGTTGCCCCGGGGACTAGCGGGAACCGGGGAGCTGTTTTTT CASSDTLPRGLAGTGELFF
TRBJ2-1 NA NA TRBV6-1 TGTGCCAGCAGTGAAAAAGGGAGCGATGAGCAGTTCTTC CASSEKGSDEQFF
TRBJ1-2 NA NA TRBV7-6 TGTGCCAGCAGCCCGGTGGAGGGACCAACTACCTATGGCTACACCTTC CASSPVEGPTTYGYTF
TRBJ2-3 NA TRBD2 TRBV5-1 TGCGCCAGCAGCCCGGGACTAGCGGGGCCAGATACGCAGTATTTT CASSPGLAGPDTQYF
TRBJ2-1 NA NA TRBV27 TGTGCCAGCAGTCCCCCCGACAGGACGAGCTCCTACAATGAGCAGTTCTTC CASSPPDRTSSYNEQFF
TRBJ2-7 NA TRBD1 TRBV14 TGTGCCAGCAGCCCTCGGGACAGGGTATACGAGCAGTACTTC CASSPRDRVYEQYF